The 27 T cell receptor beta chains listed next were all sequenced from one sample in a study of blood T cell repertoires in COVID-19 (dated by TCRdb to the early 2020s). The library was produced with the immunoSEQ multiplex PCR assay. Held by TCRdb, this immuneACCESS table contains in-frame sequences only and omits some clones. Under half of the omission traces to an unresolved V gene where checked; the cause of the rest is unknown. For this sample there are about 480,000 clones; roughly 90% appear just once. The top ten clones comprise roughly 1.9% of the sample. The specimen sequenced was PBMCs or T cells enriched from blood (not recorded which). Source of these receptors: a woman aged 40 to 55 who had recovered from COVID-19.

This rearrangement joins TRBV24-1 to TRBJ1-2, with 10 bases lining up with TRBD1. The germline V gene encodes CDR1 KGHDR and CDR2 SFDVKD. V lost 5 bases, J lost 5 bases, and 4 bases stayed unmatched. The CDR3 has 14 residues. CDR3 in DNA: TGTGCCACCAGTGCTGCGGACAGGGGGTATGGCTACACCTTC. Translated, it gives CATSAADRGYGYTF.

The V call is TRBV4-2, the J call TRBJ2-3; 10 nucleotides agree with TRBD2. This CDR3 contains 16 residues. CDR1 is LGHNA, CDR2 YNFKEQ, per germline. J lost 7 bases, V lost 4 bases, and 11 bases had no gene match. CDR3 coding DNA: TGTGCCAGCAGCCCAGATTGGGTAGCGGGAGGTTATACGCAGTATTTT. This encodes CASSPDWVAGGYTQYF.

The table lists this clone with a few counts. The rearrangement uses TRBV27 and TRBJ1-5; 8 nucleotides line up with TRBD1. CDR3 length: 20 amino acids. The junction had 23 bases not matched to a gene; V was cut back by 5 bases and J by 5 bases. Germline CDR1 MNHEY, CDR2 SMNVEV (reference sequence). In DNA, the CDR3 is TGTGCCAGCAGTCCTCACCGCGGGACAGGAAGGTTTAATGGCGATCAGCCCCAGCATTTT. This sequence encodes CASSPHRGTGRFNGDQPQHF.

The chain joins TRBV7-8 to TRBJ1-5; D not resolved. The V end was cut by 1 base, the J end by 4 bases, with 8 bases between. This CDR3 is built from 14 residues. The V gene's germline CDR1 is SGHVS and CDR2 FQNEAQ. The CDR3 nucleotides read TGTGCCAGCAGCTTAGGGCGGGGTAATCAGCCCCAGCATTTT. It translates to CASSLGRGNQPQHF. Together with reference TRBV7-8 and TRBJ1-5, the CDR3 gives the full variable domain: GAGVSQSPRYKVAKRGQDVALRCDPISGHVSLFWYQQALGQGPEFLTYFQNEAQLDKSGLPSDRFFAERPEGSVSTLKIQRTQQEDSAVYLCASSLGRGNQPQHFGDGTRLSIL.

The V gene is TRBV7-6, the J gene TRBJ2-1, with D maybe TRBD2 (6 bases). Germline assignment: CDR1 SGHVS and CDR2 FNYEAQ. V was shortened by 2 bases and J by 12 bases, with 20 bases between the two germline ends. The length of the CDR3 is 15 residues. The CDR3 protein is CASSLSREPSGVQFF. The CDR3 bases are TGTGCCAGCAGCTTATCTCGGGAGCCATCCGGGGTGCAGTTCTTC. The complete variable domain, with remaining parts taken from reference TRBV7-6 and TRBJ2-1, reads GAGVSQSPRYKVTKRGQDVALRCDPISGHVSLYWYRQALGQGPEFLTYFNYEAQQDKSGLPNDRFSAERPEGSISTLTIQRTEQRDSAMYRCASSLSREPSGVQFFGPGTRLTVL.

The V call is TRBV18, the J call TRBJ2-2, with 9 bases aligning to TRBD1. CDR3 size: 14 residues. Unmatched junction bases numbered 3, after V lost 3 bases and J lost 7 bases. The germline V gene encodes CDR1 KGHSH and CDR2 LQKENI. In DNA, the CDR3 is TGTGCCAGCTCACCGGGACAGGGTATCGGGGAGCTGTTTTTT. This codes for CASSPGQGIGELFF.

The chain joins TRBV5-4 to TRBJ1-4; no clear D. V lost 7 bases and J lost 7, with 14 bases in between. Germline assignment: CDR1 SGHNT and CDR2 YYREEE (reference sequence). This CDR3 contains 13 residues. The CDR3: CASGSQRSEKLFF. As DNA, the CDR3 is TGTGCCAGCGGTAGCCAACGGTCTGAAAAACTGTTTTTT. Full variable domain (rest looked up from reference TRBV5-4 and TRBJ1-4): ETGVTQSPTHLIKTRGQQVTLRCSSQSGHNTVSWYQQALGQGPQFIFQYYREEENGRGNFPPRFSGLQFPNYSSELNVNALELDDSALYLCASGSQRSEKLFFGSGTQLSVL.

The rearrangement uses TRBV4-3 and TRBJ2-3; 12 bases match TRBD2. The ends lost 2 bases at V and 0 bases at J; junction bases unmatched: 6. Germline CDR1 and CDR2: LGHNA and YSLEER. This CDR3 is 18 amino acids long. The CDR3 reads CASSQPLAGGPSTDTQYF. The CDR3 bases are TGCGCCAGCAGCCAACCCCTAGCGGGAGGGCCCAGCACAGATACGCAGTATTTT.

The rearrangement links TRBV29-1 to TRBJ2-3, with D possibly TRBD1 on 5 matching bases. The CDR3 sequence is 13 residues long. V lost 7 bases to trimming and J lost 2 bases, with 13 bases between them. CDR1 and CDR2 from the germline V gene are SQVTM and ANQGSEA. CDR3 DNA sequence: TGCAGCGCCACCCCAGGGAACACAGATACGCAGTATTTT. It specifies CSATPGNTDTQYF.

This clone was observed once. The rearrangement joins TRBV7-2 to TRBJ1-2, with 9 bases fitting TRBD1. Germline V lookup: CDR1 SGHTA, CDR2 FQGNSA. The trim removed 1 base at V and 2 bases at J, leaving 5 bases unmatched. This CDR3 has 16 amino acids. The CDR3 spells CASSLEPQGANYGYTF. The CDR3 nucleotides are TGTGCCAGCAGCTTAGAACCACAGGGGGCCAACTATGGCTACACCTTC. The variable domain in full, with the rest retrieved from reference TRBV7-2 and TRBJ1-2, is GAGVSQSPSNKVTEKGKDVELRCDPISGHTALYWYRQSLGQGLEFLIYFQGNSAPDKSGLPSDRFSAERTGGSVSTLTIQRTQQEDSAVYLCASSLEPQGANYGYTFGSGTRLTVV.

The table lists this clone with a count of one. V usage is TRBV7-9 and J usage is TRBJ2-1; 11 nucleotides agree with TRBD2. The CDR3 runs to 15 residues. Germline CDR1 is SEHNR and CDR2 is FQNEAQ (reference sequence). The V segment lost 3 bases and the J segment 8 bases; nucleotides outside the gene matches: 6. As DNA, the CDR3 is TGTGCCAGCAGCTTTGTCCTAGCGGGAGGCGATGAGCAGTTCTTC. It yields the protein CASSFVLAGGDEQFF.

The CDR3 DNA is TGTGCCAGCAGGGGCTCGCAGGGATTCGCTGAAGCTTTCTTT. It translates to CASRGSQGFAEAFF. The chain couples TRBV9 to TRBJ1-1, with a possible D match to TRBD1 (5 bases). The germline V gene encodes CDR1 SGDLS and CDR2 YYNGEE. Trimming pared 5 bases from V and 6 bases from J, leaving 17 bases between. This CDR3 comprises 14 residues.

The chain recombines TRBV2 with TRBJ2-7; D is possibly TRBD2 (6 bases). This CDR3 spans 14 amino acids. The germline V gene has CDR1 SNHLY and CDR2 FYNNEI. Trimming took off 6 bases at V and 0 bases at J, with 12 bases between the two ends. CDR3 protein: CASSHVRDSYEQYF. CDR3 coding DNA: TGTGCCAGCAGCCACGTGCGGGACTCCTACGAGCAGTACTTC.

The chain recombines TRBV7-9 with TRBJ2-7; 14 bases fit TRBD2. CDR1 is SEHNR, CDR2 FQNEAQ, per germline (reference sequence). The length of the CDR3 is 17 residues. Trimming cost V 6 bases and J 0 bases; bases outside gene matches: 7. CDR3 in amino acids: CASSPGLAGGYSYEQYF. DNA for the CDR3: TGTGCCAGCAGTCCCGGACTAGCGGGGGGATACTCCTACGAGCAGTACTTC. Looking up the rest from reference TRBV7-9 and TRBJ2-7 gives the full variable domain: DTGVSQNPRHKITKRGQNVTFRCDPISEHNRLYWYRQTLGQGPEFLTYFQNEAQLEKSRLLSDRFSAERPKGSFSTLEIQRTEQGDSAMYLCASSPGLAGGYSYEQYFGPGTRLTVT.

Concerning this clone itself: The sample holds other DNA sequences that translate to the same CDR3. The genes are TRBV20-1 and TRBJ2-5; the D gene is possibly TRBD1 (5 bases). Trimming took 2 bases from V and 4 from J, leaving 5 bases between them. This CDR3 comprises 11 residues. Germline CDR1 is DFQATT and CDR2 is SNEGSKA (reference sequence). Written as DNA, the CDR3 is TGCAGTGCTAGACAGGGAGAGACCCAGTACTTC. Protein product: CSARQGETQYF.

Here the CDR3 reads CASSPGLQQYF. Written as DNA, the CDR3 is TGTGCCAGCAGTCCCGGTTTACAGCAGTACTTC. V gene TRBV12-3 or TRBV12-4 combines with J gene TRBJ2-7; D remains ambiguous. V was pared by 5 bases and J by 8 bases, with 10 bases between. There are 11 residues in the CDR3.

The J gene is TRBJ1-2, the V gene TRBV4-3, with TRBD1 identical over 9 bases. CDR1 is LGHNA and CDR2 is YSLEER in the germline V gene. This CDR3 comprises 16 residues. V gave up 1 base and J gave up 2 bases; unmatched junction bases: 5. The CDR3 reads CASSQAGTGKNYGYTF. CDR3 nucleotides: TGCGCCAGCAGCCAAGCCGGGACAGGGAAAAACTATGGCTACACCTTC.

This chain joins TRBV25-1 and TRBJ1-1, with D unclear. CDR1 is MGHDK, CDR2 SYGVNS, per germline. Deletions cut 6 bases from V and 2 bases from J, with 4 bases between. The CDR3 length is 11 residues. This CDR3 reads CASRHNTEAFF. The CDR3, as DNA: TGTGCCAGCAGACATAACACTGAAGCTTTCTTT.

The V and J genes are TRBV6-2 or TRBV6-3 and TRBJ2-7; D is ambiguous. Germline CDR1 MNHEY, CDR2 SVGEGT. Between the trimmed V and J ends, which lost 0 bases and 6 bases, there was a span of 6 bases. The CDR3 sequence is 12 residues long. The DNA of the CDR3 is TGTGCCAGCAGTTACTCGAGACTCGAGCAGTACTTC. Residues: CASSYSRLEQYF.

This sequence joins TRBV2 and TRBJ2-5; D not resolved. This CDR3 is built from 11 residues. CDR1 and CDR2 (germline): SNHLY, FYNNEI. V shed 4 bases and J shed 3 bases, with 3 bases lying between them. The CDR3 is CASSVKETQYF. The CDR3 DNA reads TGTGCCAGCAGTGTTAAAGAGACCCAGTACTTC.

The V gene is TRBV19, the J gene TRBJ1-5; D perhaps matches TRBD1 (5 bases). Germline-derived CDR1 and CDR2 are LNHDA and SQIVND (reference sequence). CDR3 length equals 16 residues. Deletions cut 3 bases from V and 3 bases from J, with 15 bases between. Written as DNA, the CDR3 is TGTGCCAGTAGTATTCTAATTGGGACTACCAATCAGCCCCAGCATTTT. It encodes CASSILIGTTNQPQHF.

The sample holds one count of this clone. J is TRBJ2-3 and V is TRBV19; TRBD2 matches 10 bases. CDR3 length: 15 residues. V shed 3 bases, J shed 7 bases, and the junction held 7 bases outside the gene matches. CDR1 and CDR2 from the germline V gene are LNHDA and SQIVND (reference sequence). This CDR3 is CASSIPLAGMNTQYF. The CDR3 region has the DNA TGTGCCAGTAGTATCCCACTAGCGGGAATGAATACGCAGTATTTT.

This chain's CDR3 is CASSRELGHHSYEQYF. CDR3 nucleotide sequence: TGTGCCAGCAGTAGAGAGCTGGGACACCATTCCTACGAGCAGTACTTC. The rearrangement links TRBV6-2 or TRBV6-3 to TRBJ2-7; a weak D match, TRBD1 (6 bases). Per the germline V gene, CDR1 is MNHEY and CDR2 is SVGEGT. This CDR3 contains 16 residues. V shed 5 bases and J shed 1 base, with 18 bases lying between them.

The rearrangement links TRBV6-5 to TRBJ2-5; a weak D match, TRBD1 (6 bases). V was shortened by 5 bases and J by 4 bases, with 17 bases between the two germline ends. Germline CDR1 and CDR2: MNHEY and SVGAGI. The CDR3 runs 15 residues. The CDR3 loop is CASSQNTGYRETQYF. CDR3 nucleotide sequence: TGTGCCAGCAGTCAAAACACAGGGTACCGAGAGACCCAGTACTTC.

This clone was detected only once. The rearrangement uses TRBV9 and TRBJ2-7, with D possibly TRBD1 on 6 matching bases. The CDR3 is 14 amino acids. The V gene's germline CDR1 is SGDLS and CDR2 YYNGEE. V lost 4 bases, J lost 7 bases, and 18 bases lay in between. The CDR3 bases are TGTGCCAGCAGCCCAGGGGTCAGCCCAGGGGAGCAGTACTTC. Translation: CASSPGVSPGEQYF.

This chain links TRBV30 with TRBJ1-3; 7 nucleotides line up with TRBD1. The junction had 5 bases not matched to a gene; V was cut back by 3 bases and J by 6 bases. This CDR3 contains 13 residues. CDR1 and CDR2 (germline): GTSNPN, SVGIG (reference sequence). CDR3 protein: CAWSTGAPNTIYF. The CDR3, as DNA: TGTGCCTGGAGCACAGGGGCCCCAAACACCATATATTTT.

The chain is built from TRBV19 and TRBJ1-3; D is unresolved. V lost 3 bases and J 0 bases, leaving 24 bases between the germline ends. Germline-derived CDR1 and CDR2 are LNHDA and SQIVND (reference sequence). The CDR3 consists of 20 residues. DNA of the CDR3: TGTGCCAGTAGTATTCTCCGCGCACGCAACTTTCCCTTCTCTGGAAACACCATATATTTT. Translated, it gives CASSILRARNFPFSGNTIYF.